These T cell receptor beta chains were read from a single sample in a study of human T cells and chemical hapten exposure. TCRdb analysed the RACE reads with MiXCR anew, one entry per CDR3 protein. The sample contains about 340,000 distinct CDR3 sequences, under 9% of which appear only once. This material consisted of whole blood, taken in connection with sensitization to the hapten diphenylcyclopropenone (DPC). These receptors were obtained from a woman younger than 30 with alopecia areata. Some clones in this sample may be carry-over from other donors' samples. CDR3s include the opening cysteine and the closing phenylalanine or tryptophan. A D gene is named only where the DNA matches it firmly. Where a row states a size, it is once, few, many or the class of an expanded clone; other rows omit it.

j_call: TRBJ1-6; v_call: TRBV4-3; clone_size: .; d_call: .; cdr3_aa: CASSQDHSDLGSYNSPLHF; cdr3_nt: TGCGCCAGCAGCCAAGATCACTCGGACCTCGGATCCTATAATTCACCCCTCCACTTT
j_call: TRBJ2-1; v_call: TRBV24-1; clone_size: few; d_call: .; cdr3_aa: CATSDSKVTEQFF; cdr3_nt: TGTGCCACCAGTGATTCGAAGGTGACTGAGCAGTTCTTC
j_call: TRBJ2-1; v_call: TRBV6-2/TRBV6-3; clone_size: few; d_call: .; cdr3_aa: CASASGEVEQFF; cdr3_nt: TGTGCCAGCGCGTCGGGGGAAGTGGAGCAGTTCTTC
j_call: TRBJ2-5; v_call: TRBV18; clone_size: many; d_call: TRBD2; cdr3_aa: CASSPPGLAEETQYF; cdr3_nt: TGTGCCAGCTCACCCCCGGGACTAGCGGAAGAGACCCAGTACTTC
j_call: TRBJ2-5; v_call: TRBV4-3; clone_size: .; d_call: .; cdr3_aa: CASSQDRDTKETQYF; cdr3_nt: TGCGCCAGCAGCCAAGACCGGGACACCAAAGAGACCCAGTACTTC
j_call: TRBJ1-6; v_call: TRBV7-2; clone_size: .; d_call: TRBD1; cdr3_aa: CASSFRGQGETLHF; cdr3_nt: TGTGCCAGCAGTTTCCGTGGACAGGGAGAAACCCTCCACTTT
j_call: TRBJ1-1; v_call: TRBV7-7; clone_size: many; d_call: .; cdr3_aa: CASSPSAGTEAFF; cdr3_nt: TGTGCTAGCAGCCCCAGTGCCGGGACTGAAGCTTTCTTT
j_call: TRBJ2-6; v_call: TRBV4-2; clone_size: many; d_call: .; cdr3_aa: CASSGESGANVLTF; cdr3_nt: TGTGCCAGCAGCGGGGAGTCTGGGGCCAACGTCCTGACTTTC
j_call: TRBJ2-7; v_call: TRBV3-1; clone_size: .; d_call: .; cdr3_aa: CASSQGEYEQYF; cdr3_nt: TGTGCCAGCAGCCAAGGCGAGTACGAGCAGTACTTC
j_call: TRBJ1-5; v_call: TRBV12-3/TRBV12-4; clone_size: .; d_call: .; cdr3_aa: CASSADHQPQHF; cdr3_nt: TGTGCCAGCAGTGCGGACCATCAGCCCCAGCATTTT
j_call: TRBJ1-5; v_call: TRBV6-2/TRBV6-3; clone_size: .; d_call: .; cdr3_aa: CASSYLGGQAINQPQHF; cdr3_nt: TGTGCCAGCAGTTACCTAGGTGGTCAGGCGATAAATCAGCCCCAGCATTTT
j_call: TRBJ2-1; v_call: TRBV6-5; clone_size: many; d_call: .; cdr3_aa: CASRGGPRLDEQFF; cdr3_nt: TGTGCCAGCAGGGGCGGTCCAAGGTTGGATGAGCAGTTCTTC
j_call: TRBJ1-3; v_call: TRBV11-2; clone_size: .; d_call: .; cdr3_aa: CASSLDRRRSGNTIYF; cdr3_nt: TGTGCCAGCAGCTTAGATCGCAGGAGGTCTGGAAACACCATATATTTT
j_call: TRBJ1-6; v_call: TRBV7-8; clone_size: many; d_call: .; cdr3_aa: CASSLRGSYNSPLHF; cdr3_nt: TGTGCCAGCAGCTTAAGGGGCTCCTATAATTCACCCCTCCACTTT
j_call: TRBJ1-1; v_call: TRBV7-3; clone_size: few; d_call: .; cdr3_aa: CASSHAPGQYEAFF; cdr3_nt: TGTGCCAGCAGCCATGCCCCCGGACAATACGAAGCTTTCTTT
j_call: TRBJ2-3; v_call: TRBV7-6; clone_size: .; d_call: .; cdr3_aa: CASSRLVTDTQYF; cdr3_nt: TGTGCCAGTAGCCGACTAGTCACAGATACGCAGTATTTT
j_call: TRBJ1-6; v_call: TRBV15; clone_size: .; d_call: TRBD1; cdr3_aa: CATSRGSTGGNSPLHF; cdr3_nt: TGTGCCACCAGCAGAGGGTCGACAGGGGGGAATTCACCCCTCCACTTT
j_call: TRBJ2-2; v_call: TRBV7-6; clone_size: few; d_call: .; cdr3_aa: CASSHSNPAGELFF; cdr3_nt: TGTGCCAGCAGCCACTCCAACCCGGCCGGGGAGCTGTTTTTT
j_call: TRBJ2-7; v_call: TRBV3-1; clone_size: many; d_call: .; cdr3_aa: CASSQGAGSYEQYF; cdr3_nt: TGTGCCAGCAGCCAAGGGGCGGGATCCTACGAGCAGTACTTC
j_call: TRBJ2-7; v_call: TRBV23-1; clone_size: .; d_call: .; cdr3_aa: CASSQSLRGATYEQYF; cdr3_nt: TGCGCCAGCAGTCAATCTCTTCGGGGGGCCACCTACGAGCAGTACTTC
j_call: TRBJ2-3; v_call: TRBV11-1; clone_size: .; d_call: TRBD2; cdr3_aa: CASSLGGLAGGTDTQYF; cdr3_nt: TGTGCCAGCAGCTTAGGGGGACTAGCGGGCGGCACAGATACGCAGTATTTT
j_call: TRBJ2-7; v_call: TRBV6-1; clone_size: many; d_call: TRBD1; cdr3_aa: CASRIQGPGEQYF; cdr3_nt: TGTGCCAGCAGGATACAGGGGCCTGGCGAGCAGTACTTC
j_call: TRBJ2-2; v_call: TRBV12-3/TRBV12-4; clone_size: many; d_call: .; cdr3_aa: CASRPSVAHLTGELFF; cdr3_nt: TGTGCCAGCAGGCCCTCGGTTGCCCACCTCACCGGGGAGCTGTTTTTT
j_call: TRBJ1-5; v_call: TRBV3-1; clone_size: .; d_call: .; cdr3_aa: CASSPRNQPQHF; cdr3_nt: TGTGCCAGCAGCCCCCGCAATCAGCCCCAGCATTTT
j_call: TRBJ1-4; v_call: TRBV7-2; clone_size: .; d_call: .; cdr3_aa: CASSLWGATNEKLFF; cdr3_nt: TGTGCCAGCAGCTTATGGGGGGCAACTAATGAAAAACTGTTTTTT
j_call: TRBJ2-7; v_call: TRBV4-2; clone_size: many; d_call: TRBD2; cdr3_aa: CASSHLSQRGTYEQYF; cdr3_nt: TGTGCCAGCAGCCACCTAAGCCAGCGGGGGACCTACGAGCAGTACTTC
j_call: TRBJ1-6; v_call: TRBV28; clone_size: many; d_call: .; cdr3_aa: CASSITHNSPLHF; cdr3_nt: TGTGCCAGCAGCATCACCCATAATTCACCCCTCCACTTT
j_call: TRBJ1-1; v_call: TRBV6-5; clone_size: .; d_call: TRBD1; cdr3_aa: CASRPQVGTAGIEAFF; cdr3_nt: TGTGCCAGCAGACCCCAAGTAGGGACAGCGGGCATTGAAGCTTTCTTT
j_call: TRBJ1-2; v_call: TRBV28; clone_size: .; d_call: TRBD1; cdr3_aa: CASSIQGPYGYTF; cdr3_nt: TGTGCCAGCAGCATACAGGGGCCCTATGGCTACACCTTC
j_call: TRBJ1-5; v_call: TRBV6-2/TRBV6-3; clone_size: .; d_call: .; cdr3_aa: CASHSVLSNQPQHF; cdr3_nt: TGTGCCAGCCATTCGGTCCTTAGCAATCAGCCCCAGCATTTT
j_call: TRBJ2-3; v_call: TRBV12-3/TRBV12-4; clone_size: .; d_call: TRBD2; cdr3_aa: CASSQGRGGASTDAQYF; cdr3_nt: TGTGCCAGCAGCCAGGGGCGGGGGGGCGCGAGCACAGATGCGCAGTATTTT
j_call: TRBJ1-4; v_call: TRBV28; clone_size: .; d_call: TRBD1; cdr3_aa: CASSRGQGAQEKLFF; cdr3_nt: TGTGCCAGCTCGCGGGGACAGGGGGCGCAAGAAAAACTGTTTTTT
j_call: TRBJ2-5; v_call: TRBV27; clone_size: few; d_call: TRBD2; cdr3_aa: CASSLPGGLAQETQYF; cdr3_nt: TGTGCCAGCAGTTTGCCAGGGGGACTAGCCCAAGAGACCCAGTACTTC
j_call: TRBJ1-1; v_call: TRBV5-1; clone_size: .; d_call: .; cdr3_aa: CASSLETVLYTEAFF; cdr3_nt: TGCGCCAGCAGCTTGGAGACAGTACTTTACACTGAAGCTTTCTTT
j_call: TRBJ2-4; v_call: TRBV28; clone_size: many; d_call: TRBD1; cdr3_aa: CASSQGTGLAKNIQYF; cdr3_nt: TGTGCCAGCAGTCAAGGGACAGGCCTAGCCAAAAACATTCAGTACTTC
j_call: TRBJ1-6; v_call: TRBV2; clone_size: few; d_call: .; cdr3_aa: CASSEAGGLSYNSPLHF; cdr3_nt: TGTGCCAGCAGTGAAGCGGGGGGCTTATCCTATAATTCACCCCTCCACTTT
j_call: TRBJ2-3; v_call: TRBV25-1; clone_size: .; d_call: .; cdr3_aa: CASSEPQAKGLSTDTQYF; cdr3_nt: TGTGCCAGCAGTGAACCACAGGCCAAAGGTCTCTCCACAGATACGCAGTATTTT
j_call: TRBJ1-3; v_call: TRBV6-2/TRBV6-3; clone_size: many; d_call: TRBD1; cdr3_aa: CASNRPGTGSSGNTIYF; cdr3_nt: TGTGCCAGCAACAGACCTGGGACAGGAAGCTCTGGAAACACCATATATTTT
j_call: TRBJ1-2; v_call: TRBV29-1; clone_size: .; d_call: .; cdr3_aa: CSVEVVRAYGYTF; cdr3_nt: TGCAGCGTTGAAGTAGTCAGGGCCTATGGCTACACCTTC
j_call: TRBJ1-5; v_call: TRBV4-3; clone_size: once; d_call: .; cdr3_aa: CASSQDLTGNQPQHF; cdr3_nt: TGCGCCAGCAGCCAAGATCTGACGGGGAATCAGCCCCAGCATTTT
j_call: TRBJ2-2; v_call: TRBV7-9; clone_size: few; d_call: .; cdr3_aa: CASSLKGVTGELFF; cdr3_nt: TGTGCCAGCAGCTTAAAGGGGGTCACCGGGGAGCTGTTTTTT
j_call: TRBJ2-2; v_call: TRBV7-2; clone_size: many; d_call: .; cdr3_aa: CASSLAPNANTGELFF; cdr3_nt: TGTGCCAGCAGCTTGGCCCCTAACGCGAACACCGGGGAGCTGTTTTTT
j_call: TRBJ2-7; v_call: TRBV2; clone_size: .; d_call: .; cdr3_aa: CASTEGVHYEQYF; cdr3_nt: TGTGCCAGCACTGAGGGCGTCCACTACGAGCAGTACTTC
j_call: TRBJ1-5; v_call: TRBV20-1; clone_size: few; d_call: .; cdr3_aa: CSARLGGQPQHF; cdr3_nt: TGCAGTGCTAGATTAGGGGGTCAGCCCCAGCATTTT
j_call: TRBJ1-6; v_call: TRBV18; clone_size: .; d_call: TRBD1; cdr3_aa: CASSPAGQVFYSPLHF; cdr3_nt: TGTGCCAGCTCACCCGCGGGACAGGTATTTTATTCACCCCTCCACTTT
j_call: TRBJ2-6; v_call: TRBV10-3; clone_size: many; d_call: .; cdr3_aa: CAISNRVSGANVLTF; cdr3_nt: TGTGCCATCAGTAACAGGGTCTCTGGGGCCAACGTCCTGACTTTC
j_call: TRBJ2-5; v_call: TRBV20-1; clone_size: many; d_call: .; cdr3_aa: CSATMPPQETQYF; cdr3_nt: TGCAGTGCTACAATGCCGCCTCAAGAGACCCAGTACTTC
j_call: TRBJ1-1; v_call: TRBV29-1; clone_size: .; d_call: .; cdr3_aa: CSVVQGSRAFF; cdr3_nt: TGCAGCGTTGTGCAGGGTAGTAGGGCTTTCTTT